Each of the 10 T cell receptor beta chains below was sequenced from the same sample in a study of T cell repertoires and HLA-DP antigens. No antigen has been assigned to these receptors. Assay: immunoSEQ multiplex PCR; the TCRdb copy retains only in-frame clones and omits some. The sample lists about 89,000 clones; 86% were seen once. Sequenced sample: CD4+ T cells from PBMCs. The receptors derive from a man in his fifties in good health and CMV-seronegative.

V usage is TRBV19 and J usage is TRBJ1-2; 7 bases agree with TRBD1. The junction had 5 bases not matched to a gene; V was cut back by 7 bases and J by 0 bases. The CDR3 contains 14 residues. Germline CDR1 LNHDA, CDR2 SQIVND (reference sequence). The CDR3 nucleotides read TGTGCCAGTACCCTCGGGACAGCTAACTATGGCTACACCTTC. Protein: CASTLGTANYGYTF.

The CDR3 loop is CASSPADNYGYTF. The CDR3 DNA is TGTGCCAGCTCACCCGCAGATAACTATGGCTACACCTTC. V gene TRBV18 combines with J gene TRBJ1-2, with unresolved D. Per germline, CDR1 KGHSH and CDR2 LQKENI. This CDR3 comprises 13 residues. V lost 3 bases to trimming and J lost 1 base, with 6 bases between them. The whole variable domain, filled in from reference TRBV18 and TRBJ1-2, reads NAGVMQNPRHLVRRRGQEARLRCSPMKGHSHVYWYRQLPEEGLKFMVYLQKENIIDESGMPKERFSAEFPKEGPSILRIQQVVRGDSAAYFCASSPADNYGYTFGSGTRLTVV.

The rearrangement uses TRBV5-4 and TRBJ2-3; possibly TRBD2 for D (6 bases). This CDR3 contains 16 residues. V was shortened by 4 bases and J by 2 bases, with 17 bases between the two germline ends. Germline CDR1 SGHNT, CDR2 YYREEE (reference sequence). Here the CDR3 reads CASSAGLPRTTDTQYF. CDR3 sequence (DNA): TGTGCCAGCAGCGCGGGACTCCCTCGAACCACAGATACGCAGTATTTT.

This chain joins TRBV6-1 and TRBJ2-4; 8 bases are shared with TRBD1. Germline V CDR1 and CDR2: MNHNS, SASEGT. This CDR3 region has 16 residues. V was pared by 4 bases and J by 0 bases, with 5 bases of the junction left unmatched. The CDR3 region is CASSGNRGVAKNIQYF. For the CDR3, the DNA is TGTGCCAGCAGTGGAAACAGGGGGGTAGCCAAAAACATTCAGTACTTC.

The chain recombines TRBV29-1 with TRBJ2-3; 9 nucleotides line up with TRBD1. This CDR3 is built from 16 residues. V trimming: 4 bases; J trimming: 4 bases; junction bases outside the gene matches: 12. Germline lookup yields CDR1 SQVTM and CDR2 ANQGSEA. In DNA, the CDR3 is TGCAGCGTTGGTGTCCGGACAGGGGAATTGGCAGATACGCAGTATTTT. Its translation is CSVGVRTGELADTQYF.

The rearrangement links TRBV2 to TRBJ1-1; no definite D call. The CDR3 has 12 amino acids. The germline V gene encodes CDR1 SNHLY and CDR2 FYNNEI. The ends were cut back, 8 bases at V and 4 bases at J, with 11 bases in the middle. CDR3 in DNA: TGTGCCAGCTTAAGGTGGAGCACTGAAGCTTTCTTT. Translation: CASLRWSTEAFF.

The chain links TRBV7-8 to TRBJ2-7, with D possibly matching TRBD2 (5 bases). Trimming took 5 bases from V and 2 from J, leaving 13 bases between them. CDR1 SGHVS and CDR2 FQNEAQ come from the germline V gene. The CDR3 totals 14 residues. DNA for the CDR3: TGTGCCAGCAGCCCTAAGCGGAGTCCCTACGAGCAGTACTTC. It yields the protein CASSPKRSPYEQYF.

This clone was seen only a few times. CDR3 sequence reads: CASSEEGGPAKNIQYF. CDR3 DNA sequence: TGTGCCAGCAGCGAGGAGGGGGGACCGGCCAAAAACATTCAGTACTTC. The chain links TRBV7-2 to TRBJ2-4, with D perhaps matching TRBD1 or TRBD2 (6 bases each). CDR1 is SGHTA and CDR2 is FQGNSA in the germline V gene. The CDR3 extends over 16 amino acids. V was shortened by 5 bases and J by 1 base, with 15 bases between the two germline ends.

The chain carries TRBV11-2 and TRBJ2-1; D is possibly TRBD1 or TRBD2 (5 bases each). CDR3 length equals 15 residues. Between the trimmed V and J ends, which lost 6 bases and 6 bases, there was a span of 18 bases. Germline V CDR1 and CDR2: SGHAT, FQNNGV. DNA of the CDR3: TGTGCCAGCAGGCCAATCCAGGGACGGGGCAATGAGCAGTTCTTC. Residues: CASRPIQGRGNEQFF.

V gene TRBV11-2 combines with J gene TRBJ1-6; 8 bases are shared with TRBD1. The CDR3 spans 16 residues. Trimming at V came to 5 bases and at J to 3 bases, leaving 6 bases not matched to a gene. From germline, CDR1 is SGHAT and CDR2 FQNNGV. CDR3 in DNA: TGTGCCAGCAGCGCGGGACAGGCATTCTATAATTCACCCCTCCACTTT. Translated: CASSAGQAFYNSPLHF.